This T cell receptor beta chain was documented in a study of CD8+ T cells in alopecia areata. Whole-study results and caveats: Unlike in mice, where it was clearer, TCR sharing across patients was less clear, possibly HLA-related.

RNA extraction was followed by reverse transcription into cDNA, which acted as the sequencing template. Clones were sequenced by immunoSEQ multiplex PCR, and TCRdb holds only the in-frame ones, with some missing. The table lists roughly 4,200 clones, roughly two thirds of them singletons, with 15% to 20% in the top ten. There are a few counts of this clone. Its antigen is undetermined. CDR1 is MDHEN, CDR2 SYDVKM, per germline. The CDR3 consists of 14 residues. V shed 3 bases, J shed 1 base, and the junction held 0 bases outside the gene matches. The chain has TRBV28 and TRBJ2-3; 8 bases are a match to TRBD1. Material: skin. This clonotype originated in a human donor in good health. DNA of the CDR3: TGTGCCAGCAGTTTGGACAGGGGCACAGATACGCAGTATTTT. The encoded protein is CASSLDRGTDTQYF.